Listed here is a single T cell receptor (beta chain). Antigen specificity is unknown. V shed 2 bases and J shed 9 bases, with 14 bases lying between them. Germline assignment: CDR1 SEHNR and CDR2 FQNEAQ (reference sequence). The CDR3 sequence is 14 residues long. The record originates from a study of cytomegalovirus exposure and HLA in healthy donors. Study observations and caveats: Reported performance of the classifier showed diagnosis of cytomegalovirus status with high specificity and sensitivity. Testing in vitro showed a few CMV-associated chains specific for CMV antigens. Most subjects' HLA-A and HLA-B alleles were reportedly predicted from TCR beta sequences. There were some public TCRs occurring in many donors, but most TCR sequences were rare.

Primers included in the PCR were 60 Vbeta and 13 Jbeta primers. Profiling relied on immunoSEQ multiplex PCR, and the TCRdb table lists in-frame clones only, not all of them. The data hold 140,000 or so clones, with roughly 80% observed a single time. The genes are TRBV7-9 and TRBJ2-1, with D hard to call. The source material was PBMCs. The sequence was collected from a female donor in good health and CMV-seronegative. CDR3: CASSLMISSVEQFF. Here the CDR3 DNA reads TGTGCCAGCAGCTTAATGATTAGTAGTGTTGAGCAGTTCTTC.